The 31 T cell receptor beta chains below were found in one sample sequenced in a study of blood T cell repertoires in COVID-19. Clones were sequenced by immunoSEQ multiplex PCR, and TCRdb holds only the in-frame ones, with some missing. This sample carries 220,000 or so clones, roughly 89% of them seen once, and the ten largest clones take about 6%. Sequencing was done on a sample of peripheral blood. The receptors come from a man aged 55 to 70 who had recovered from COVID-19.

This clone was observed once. For the CDR3, the DNA is TGTGCCAGCAGCGAGGCGGGACAGGGTCGAGATACGCAGTATTTT. Its protein product is CASSEAGQGRDTQYF. This chain uses TRBV6-2 or TRBV6-3 with TRBJ2-3, with 9 bases aligning to TRBD1. The germline V gene encodes CDR1 MNHEY and CDR2 SVGEGT. V shed 6 bases, J shed 5 bases, and the junction held 9 bases outside the gene matches. This CDR3 is built from 15 residues.

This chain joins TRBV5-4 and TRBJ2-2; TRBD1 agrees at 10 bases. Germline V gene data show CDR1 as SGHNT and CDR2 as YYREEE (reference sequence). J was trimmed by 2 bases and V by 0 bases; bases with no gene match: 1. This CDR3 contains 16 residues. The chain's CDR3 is CASSLGDRGNTGELFF. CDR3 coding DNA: TGTGCCAGCAGCTTGGGGGACAGGGGCAACACCGGGGAGCTGTTTTTT.

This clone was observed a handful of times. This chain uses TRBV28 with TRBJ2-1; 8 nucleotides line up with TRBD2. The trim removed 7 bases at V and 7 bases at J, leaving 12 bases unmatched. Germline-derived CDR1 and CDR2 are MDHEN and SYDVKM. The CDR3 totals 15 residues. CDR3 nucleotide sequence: TGTGCCAGCATAGAAGCGGGAGCTCAGGAAAATGAGCAGTTCTTC. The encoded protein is CASIEAGAQENEQFF.

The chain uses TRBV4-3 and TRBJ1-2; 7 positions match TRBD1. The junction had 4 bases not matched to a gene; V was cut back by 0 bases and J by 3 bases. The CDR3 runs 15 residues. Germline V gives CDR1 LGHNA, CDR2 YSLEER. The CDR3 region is CASSQDIDRDYGYTF. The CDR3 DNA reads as TGCGCCAGCAGCCAAGATATCGACAGGGACTATGGCTACACCTTC.

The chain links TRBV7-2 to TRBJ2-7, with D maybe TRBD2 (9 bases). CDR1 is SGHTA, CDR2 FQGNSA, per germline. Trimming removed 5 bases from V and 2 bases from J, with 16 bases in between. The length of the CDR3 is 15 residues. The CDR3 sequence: CASSAGGTGPYEQYF. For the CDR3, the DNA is TGTGCCAGCAGCGCGGGAGGGACAGGACCCTACGAGCAGTACTTC.

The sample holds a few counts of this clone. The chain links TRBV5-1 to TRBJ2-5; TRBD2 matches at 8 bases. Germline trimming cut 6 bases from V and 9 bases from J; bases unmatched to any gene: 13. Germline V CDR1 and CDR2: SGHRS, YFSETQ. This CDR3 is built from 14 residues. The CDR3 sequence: CASTINSGEGAQYF. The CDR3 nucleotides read TGCGCCAGCACCATAAATAGCGGGGAGGGGGCCCAGTACTTC.

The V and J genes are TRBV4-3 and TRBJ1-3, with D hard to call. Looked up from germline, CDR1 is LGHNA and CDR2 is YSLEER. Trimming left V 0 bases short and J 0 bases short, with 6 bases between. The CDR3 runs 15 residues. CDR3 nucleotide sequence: TGCGCCAGCAGCCAAGACTGGGCCTCTGGAAACACCATATATTTT. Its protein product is CASSQDWASGNTIYF.

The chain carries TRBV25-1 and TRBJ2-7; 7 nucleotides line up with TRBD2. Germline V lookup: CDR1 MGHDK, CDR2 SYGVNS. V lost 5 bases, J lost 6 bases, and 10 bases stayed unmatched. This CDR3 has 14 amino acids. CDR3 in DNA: TGTGCCAGCAGTAATGCGGGAGCTCAGGGCGAGCAGTACTTC. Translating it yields CASSNAGAQGEQYF.

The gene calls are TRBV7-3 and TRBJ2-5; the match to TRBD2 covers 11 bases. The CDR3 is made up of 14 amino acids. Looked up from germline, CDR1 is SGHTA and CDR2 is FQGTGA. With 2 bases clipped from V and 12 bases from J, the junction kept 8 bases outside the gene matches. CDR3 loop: CASSLGTSGDLKYF. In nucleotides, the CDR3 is TGTGCCAGCAGCTTAGGGACTAGCGGAGATCTGAAGTACTTC.

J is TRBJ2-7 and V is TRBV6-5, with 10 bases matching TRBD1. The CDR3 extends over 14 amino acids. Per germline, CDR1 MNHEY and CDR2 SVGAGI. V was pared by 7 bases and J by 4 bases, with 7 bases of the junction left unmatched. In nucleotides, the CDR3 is TGTGCCAGCACACAGACAGGGGGCAGGTACGAGCAGTACTTC. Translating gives CASTQTGGRYEQYF.

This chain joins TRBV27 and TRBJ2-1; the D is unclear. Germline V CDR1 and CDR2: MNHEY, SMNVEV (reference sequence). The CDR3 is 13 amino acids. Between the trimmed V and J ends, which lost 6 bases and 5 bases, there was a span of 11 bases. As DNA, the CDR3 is TGTGCCAGCAGGGCTCGGAGCCACAATGAGCAGTTCTTC. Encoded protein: CASRARSHNEQFF.

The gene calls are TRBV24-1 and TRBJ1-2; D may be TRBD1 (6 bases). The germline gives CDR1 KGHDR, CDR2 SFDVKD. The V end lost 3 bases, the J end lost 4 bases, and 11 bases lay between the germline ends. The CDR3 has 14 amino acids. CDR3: CATSDDDRSYGYTF. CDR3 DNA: TGTGCCACCAGTGATGATGACAGGTCCTATGGCTACACCTTC.

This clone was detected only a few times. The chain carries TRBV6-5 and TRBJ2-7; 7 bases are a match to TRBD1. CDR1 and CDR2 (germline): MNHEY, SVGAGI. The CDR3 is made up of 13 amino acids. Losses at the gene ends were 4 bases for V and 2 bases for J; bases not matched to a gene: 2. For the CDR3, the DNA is TGTGCCAGCAGTTCCAGGGGGACCTACGAGCAGTACTTC. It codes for CASSSRGTYEQYF.

CDR3 protein: CASSFLGLALHSSYNEQFF. The DNA of the CDR3 is TGCGCCAGCAGCTTTCTGGGACTAGCGCTTCATAGCTCCTACAATGAGCAGTTCTTC. The chain recombines TRBV5-1 with TRBJ2-1; 10 nucleotides line up with TRBD2. Germline lookup yields CDR1 SGHRS and CDR2 YFSETQ. This CDR3 spans 19 amino acids. Trimming at V came to 2 bases and at J to 0 bases, leaving 11 bases not matched to a gene.

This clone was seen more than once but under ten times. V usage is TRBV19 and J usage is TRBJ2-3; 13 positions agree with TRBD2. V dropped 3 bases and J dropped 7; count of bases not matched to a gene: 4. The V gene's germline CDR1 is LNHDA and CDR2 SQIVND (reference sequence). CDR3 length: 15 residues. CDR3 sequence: CASSMTSGGKYTQYF. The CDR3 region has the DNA TGTGCCAGTAGTATGACTAGCGGGGGGAAGTATACGCAGTATTTT.

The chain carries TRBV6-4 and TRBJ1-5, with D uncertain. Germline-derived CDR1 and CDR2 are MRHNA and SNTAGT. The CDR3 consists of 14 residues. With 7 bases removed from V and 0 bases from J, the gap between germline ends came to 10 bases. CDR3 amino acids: CASKKRYSNQPQHF. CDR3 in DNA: TGTGCCAGCAAGAAGCGATATAGCAATCAGCCCCAGCATTTT.

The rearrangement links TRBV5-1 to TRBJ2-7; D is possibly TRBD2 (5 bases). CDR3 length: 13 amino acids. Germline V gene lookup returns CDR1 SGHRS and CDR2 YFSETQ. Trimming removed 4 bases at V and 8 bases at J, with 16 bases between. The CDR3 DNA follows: TGCGCCAGCAGCAAAGACACCGGGGATCAGCAGTACTTC. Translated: CASSKDTGDQQYF.

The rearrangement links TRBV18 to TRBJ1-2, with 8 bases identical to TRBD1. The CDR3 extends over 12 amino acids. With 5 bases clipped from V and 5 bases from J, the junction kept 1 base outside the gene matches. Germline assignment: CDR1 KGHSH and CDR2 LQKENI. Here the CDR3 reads CASSRQGYGYTF. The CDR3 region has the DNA TGTGCCAGCTCAAGACAGGGGTATGGCTACACCTTC.

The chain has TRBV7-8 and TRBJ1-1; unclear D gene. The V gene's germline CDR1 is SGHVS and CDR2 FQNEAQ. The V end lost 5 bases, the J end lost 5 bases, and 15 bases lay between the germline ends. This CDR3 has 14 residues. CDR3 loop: CASSRRGRETEAFF. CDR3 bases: TGTGCCAGCAGCCGGCGGGGAAGGGAGACTGAAGCTTTCTTT.

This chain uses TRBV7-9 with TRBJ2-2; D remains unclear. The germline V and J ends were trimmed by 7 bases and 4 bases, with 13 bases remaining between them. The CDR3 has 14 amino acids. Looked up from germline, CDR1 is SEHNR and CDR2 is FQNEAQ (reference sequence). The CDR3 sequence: CASTPTVFTGELFF. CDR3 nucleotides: TGTGCCAGCACCCCCACGGTCTTCACCGGGGAGCTGTTTTTT.

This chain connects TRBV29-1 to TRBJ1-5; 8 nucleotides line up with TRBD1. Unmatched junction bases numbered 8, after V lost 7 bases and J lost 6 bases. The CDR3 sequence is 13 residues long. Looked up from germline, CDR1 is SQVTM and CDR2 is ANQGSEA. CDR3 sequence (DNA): TGCAGCGCCGGACAGGGAGGGGGTCAGCCCCAGCATTTT. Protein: CSAGQGGGQPQHF.

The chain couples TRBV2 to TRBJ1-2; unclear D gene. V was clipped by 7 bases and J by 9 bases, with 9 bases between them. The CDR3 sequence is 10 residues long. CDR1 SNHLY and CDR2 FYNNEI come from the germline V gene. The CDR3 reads CASTGSSYTF. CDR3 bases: TGTGCCAGCACTGGCAGTAGCTACACCTTC.

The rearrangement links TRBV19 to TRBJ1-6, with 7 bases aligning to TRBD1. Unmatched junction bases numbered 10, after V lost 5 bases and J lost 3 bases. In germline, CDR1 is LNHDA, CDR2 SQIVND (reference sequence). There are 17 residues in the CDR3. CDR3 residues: CASSFRTGVNYNSPLHF. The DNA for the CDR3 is TGTGCCAGTAGTTTCCGGACAGGAGTTAACTATAATTCACCCCTCCACTTT.

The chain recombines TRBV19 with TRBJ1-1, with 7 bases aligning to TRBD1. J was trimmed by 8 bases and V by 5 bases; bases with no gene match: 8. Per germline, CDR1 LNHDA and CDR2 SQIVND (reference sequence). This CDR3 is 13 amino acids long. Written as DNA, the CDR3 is TGTGCCAGTAGTGACCACAGGGGTAGGGAAGCTTTCTTT. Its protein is CASSDHRGREAFF.

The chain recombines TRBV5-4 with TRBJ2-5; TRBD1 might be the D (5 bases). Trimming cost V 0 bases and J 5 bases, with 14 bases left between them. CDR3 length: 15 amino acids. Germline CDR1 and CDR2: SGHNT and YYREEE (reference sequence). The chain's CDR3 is CASSLAVGHGETQYF. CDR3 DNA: TGTGCCAGCAGCTTGGCTGTGGGGCACGGGGAGACCCAGTACTTC. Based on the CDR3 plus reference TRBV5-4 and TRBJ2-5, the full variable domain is ETGVTQSPTHLIKTRGQQVTLRCSSQSGHNTVSWYQQALGQGPQFIFQYYREEENGRGNFPPRFSGLQFPNYSSELNVNALELDDSALYLCASSLAVGHGETQYFGPGTRLLVL.

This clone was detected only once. As DNA, the CDR3 is TGTGCCAGCACAGAGGTCGCGACCGGGGAGCTGTTTTTT. Amino acids: CASTEVATGELFF. The rearrangement joins TRBV7-3 to TRBJ2-2; D not certain. Germline lookup yields CDR1 SGHTA and CDR2 FQGTGA. Deletions cut 7 bases from V and 5 bases from J, with 11 bases between. This CDR3 is 13 amino acids long.

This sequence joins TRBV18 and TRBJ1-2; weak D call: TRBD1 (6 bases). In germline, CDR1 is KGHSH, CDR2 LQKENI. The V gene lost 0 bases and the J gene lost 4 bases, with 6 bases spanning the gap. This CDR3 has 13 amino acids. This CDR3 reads CASSPPGGYGYTF. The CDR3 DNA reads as TGTGCCAGCTCACCACCAGGGGGCTATGGCTACACCTTC.

The CDR3 DNA reads TGTGCCAGCAGCCAAGGGGCAAGGATAGGCAGAAATAGCAATCAGCCCCAGCATTTT. This encodes CASSQGARIGRNSNQPQHF. This chain links TRBV4-2 with TRBJ1-5; D gene unclear. V was pared by 1 base and J by 0 bases, with 19 bases between. The CDR3 sequence is 19 residues long. Germline V gene lookup returns CDR1 LGHNA and CDR2 YNFKEQ.

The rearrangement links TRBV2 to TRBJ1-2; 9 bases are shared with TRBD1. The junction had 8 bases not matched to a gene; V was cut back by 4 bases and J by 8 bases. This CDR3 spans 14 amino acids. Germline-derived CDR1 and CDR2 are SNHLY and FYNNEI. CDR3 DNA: TGTGCCAGCAGTGGACTACAGGGGGCAGAAGGCTACACCTTC. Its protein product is CASSGLQGAEGYTF.

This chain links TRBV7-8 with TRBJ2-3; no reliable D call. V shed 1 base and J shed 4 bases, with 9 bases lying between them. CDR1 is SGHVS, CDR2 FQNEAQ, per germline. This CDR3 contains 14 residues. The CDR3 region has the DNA TGTGCCAGCAGCTTAGAGGCTAGATCAGATACGCAGTATTTT. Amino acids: CASSLEARSDTQYF.

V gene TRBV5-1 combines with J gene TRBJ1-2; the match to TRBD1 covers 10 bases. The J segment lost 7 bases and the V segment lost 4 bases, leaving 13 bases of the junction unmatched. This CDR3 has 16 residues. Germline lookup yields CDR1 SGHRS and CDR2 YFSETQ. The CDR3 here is CASSIGSGTGEFGYTF. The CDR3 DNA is TGCGCCAGCAGCATAGGTTCTGGGACAGGGGAATTTGGCTACACCTTC.